The 25 T cell receptor beta chains reported below all come from one sample, sequenced in a study of blood T cell repertoires in COVID-19. Sequenced by immunoSEQ multiplex PCR; TCRdb stores in-frame clones only, minus some. The sample has some 250,000 clones; around 88% are singletons. Input material: peripheral blood. These receptors were obtained from a man older than 75 with acute or convalescent COVID-19.

This clone showed up just a few times. The chain has TRBV5-1 and TRBJ2-7; D gene unclear. V lost 2 bases to trimming and J lost 4 bases, with 7 bases between them. The germline CDR1 and CDR2 sequences are SGHRS and YFSETQ. The CDR3 contains 12 residues. This CDR3 reads CASSFPPYEQYF. CDR3 nucleotide sequence: TGCGCCAGCAGCTTCCCTCCTTACGAGCAGTACTTC.

The chain carries TRBV6-4 and TRBJ1-5; D is possibly TRBD1 (6 bases). Germline CDR1 and CDR2: MRHNA and SNTAGT. V was pared by 3 bases and J by 13 bases, with 16 bases between. The CDR3 has 13 residues. CDR3 sequence: CASSEARGHAQHF. The CDR3 nucleotides read TGTGCCAGCAGTGAAGCCAGGGGCCACGCACAGCATTTT.

The V call is TRBV28, the J call TRBJ1-2, with a tentative D call TRBD1 (5 bases). This CDR3 spans 15 amino acids. V lost 3 bases to trimming and J lost 4 bases, with 15 bases between them. Germline V CDR1 and CDR2: MDHEN, SYDVKM. CDR3 protein: CASSLSLGGGYGYTF. DNA for the CDR3: TGTGCCAGCAGTTTGAGTCTAGGCGGGGGCTATGGCTACACCTTC.

The chain recombines TRBV5-4 with TRBJ1-4, with 7 bases matching TRBD1. CDR1 SGHNT and CDR2 YYREEE come from the germline V gene (reference sequence). The junction had 6 bases not matched to a gene; V was cut back by 4 bases and J by 3 bases. The CDR3 length is 15 residues. As DNA, the CDR3 is TGTGCCAGCAGCCGGACAGGTTCGCCTAATGAAAAACTGTTTTTT. Translation: CASSRTGSPNEKLFF.

The CDR3 loop is CASSLGLAGGLEQFF. In DNA form, the CDR3 reads TGCGCCAGCAGCTTGGGGCTAGCGGGGGGGCTTGAGCAGTTCTTC. The V gene is TRBV5-1, the J gene TRBJ2-1, with 12 positions matching TRBD2. The V gene's germline CDR1 is SGHRS and CDR2 YFSETQ. The junction had 4 bases not matched to a gene; V was cut back by 0 bases and J by 9 bases. This CDR3 contains 15 residues.

V is TRBV28 and J is TRBJ1-2; TRBD1 is a possible D gene (5 bases). The germline V gene has CDR1 MDHEN and CDR2 SYDVKM. This CDR3 comprises 13 residues. The V end lost 2 bases, the J end lost 7 bases, and 11 bases lay between the germline ends. CDR3 bases: TGTGCCAGCAGTTTAACGGCCCAGGGTGGCTACACCTTC. Translating gives CASSLTAQGGYTF.

V and J are TRBV5-6 and TRBJ2-7; TRBD1 matches at 7 bases. CDR1 is SGHDT and CDR2 is YYEEEE in the germline V gene. This CDR3 spans 14 amino acids. V shed 4 bases and J 3 bases; nucleotides not matched to a gene: 7. For the CDR3, the DNA is TGTGCCAGCAGCAACCTCAGGGGGTTCTACGAGCAGTACTTC. It is translated as CASSNLRGFYEQYF.

The J gene is TRBJ1-4, the V gene TRBV14, with no clear D. This CDR3 comprises 14 residues. Germline CDR1 and CDR2: SGHDN and FVKESK. V lost 5 bases and J lost 2, with 9 bases in between. CDR3 in amino acids: CASSFTRTNEKLFF. The DNA of the CDR3 is TGTGCCAGCAGCTTCACTAGGACTAATGAAAAACTGTTTTTT. Full variable domain (rest looked up from reference TRBV14 and TRBJ1-4): EAGVTQFPSHSVIEKGQTVTLRCDPISGHDNLYWYRRVMGKEIKFLLHFVKESKQDESGMPNNRFLAERTGGTYSTLKVQPAELEDSGVYFCASSFTRTNEKLFFGSGTQLSVL.

This rearrangement joins TRBV10-2 to TRBJ2-5, with 11 bases fitting TRBD2. J lost 4 bases, V lost 4 bases, and 5 bases had no gene match. Germline lookup yields CDR1 WSHSY and CDR2 SAAADI. The CDR3 consists of 15 residues. CDR3 region: CASSATSGSGETQYF. The CDR3 DNA sequence: TGCGCCAGCAGTGCAACTAGCGGGAGCGGAGAGACCCAGTACTTC.

On this clone: The germline gene is not matched at one end of the junction; a read error may be the cause. V gene TRBV7-7 combines with J gene TRBJ1-3, with TRBD1 identical over 10 bases. The CDR3 extends over 17 amino acids. Germline loops: CDR1 SSHAT, CDR2 FNYEAQ (reference sequence). CDR3 in amino acids: CASSPYGVRTGGNTIYF. For the CDR3, the DNA is TGTGCTAGCAGCCCTTATGGTGTAAGGACAGGGGGTAACACCATATATTTT.

The V call is TRBV7-2, the J call TRBJ2-1, with D hard to call. The CDR3 is 11 residues long. V dropped 1 base and J dropped 10 bases, with 5 bases sitting between them. Germline V gives CDR1 SGHTA, CDR2 FQGNSA. CDR3 residues: CASSLVQEQFF. The CDR3 DNA is TGTGCCAGCAGCTTAGTACAGGAGCAGTTCTTC. Together with reference TRBV7-2 and TRBJ2-1, the CDR3 gives the full variable domain: GAGVSQSPSNKVTEKGKDVELRCDPISGHTALYWYRQSLGQGLEFLIYFQGNSAPDKSGLPSDRFSAERTGGSVSTLTIQRTQQEDSAVYLCASSLVQEQFFGPGTRLTVL.

The chain couples TRBV3-1 (or the pseudogene TRBV3-2) to TRBJ1-1, with D possibly matching TRBD1 (6 bases). Trimming cost V 4 bases and J 4 bases, with 13 bases left between them. Germline assignment: CDR1 LGHDT and CDR2 YNNKEL (reference sequence). The CDR3 consists of 14 residues. The CDR3 here is CASSPTGLSTEAFF. The CDR3 coding sequence is TGTGCCAGCAGCCCGACAGGACTGTCCACTGAAGCTTTCTTT.

This chain links TRBV10-3 with TRBJ2-1; 10 bases align to TRBD1. The CDR3 has 12 residues. Germline V gene sequence: CDR1 ENHRY, CDR2 SYGVKD. The junction had 6 bases not matched to a gene; V was cut back by 3 bases and J by 16 bases. Written as DNA, the CDR3 is TGTGCCATCAGTGACCGGGACAGGGGTGAATTCTTC. Protein product: CAISDRDRGEFF.

J is TRBJ2-5 and V is TRBV3-1 (or the pseudogene TRBV3-2), with 11 bases identical to TRBD2. J gave up 5 bases and V 3 bases, and 5 bases lay outside the gene matches. In germline, CDR1 is LGHDT, CDR2 YNNKEL (reference sequence). CDR3 length equals 15 residues. The CDR3 nucleotides read TGTGCCAGCAGCCAGGCTAGCGGGAGGCCCGAGACCCAGTACTTC. This codes for CASSQASGRPETQYF.

This clone was observed a single time. V usage is TRBV19 and J usage is TRBJ1-1; 8 bases align to TRBD1. CDR1 LNHDA and CDR2 SQIVND come from the germline V gene (reference sequence). J was trimmed by 1 base and V by 8 bases; bases with no gene match: 9. The CDR3 sequence is 15 residues long. The CDR3 DNA reads as TGTGCCAGTGTAGACAGGGGCGGAGGGAACACTGAAGCTTTCTTT. It specifies CASVDRGGGNTEAFF.

The chain joins TRBV19 to TRBJ1-3; maybe TRBD1 (6 bases). Germline loops: CDR1 LNHDA, CDR2 SQIVND (reference sequence). CDR3 length: 17 residues. V was trimmed by 9 bases and J by 0 bases, leaving 21 bases between them. This chain's CDR3 is CASSGGPLSSSGNTIYF. The DNA of the CDR3 is TGTGCCAGCTCTGGGGGCCCCCTTTCGAGCTCTGGAAACACCATATATTTT.

V and J are TRBV5-6 and TRBJ2-2, with TRBD1 identical over 11 bases. This CDR3 comprises 16 residues. Germline trimming cut 3 bases from V and 6 bases from J; bases unmatched to any gene: 7. Germline V lookup: CDR1 SGHDT, CDR2 YYEEEE. For the CDR3, the DNA is TGTGCCAGCAGCTCTTGGACAGGGGGCGGATCCGGGGAGCTGTTTTTT. This encodes CASSSWTGGGSGELFF.

This chain links TRBV6-5 with TRBJ2-7; tentative D call: TRBD1 (6 bases). Trimming pared 7 bases from V and 7 bases from J, leaving 23 bases between. This CDR3 spans 15 amino acids. Germline V gene lookup returns CDR1 MNHEY and CDR2 SVGAGI. CDR3 coding DNA: TGTGCCAGCACCCGATTCCCGGGACATCCCGTGGAGCAGTACTTC. Translated: CASTRFPGHPVEQYF.

The genes are TRBV2 and TRBJ2-7; TRBD1 aligns across 9 bases. J was trimmed by 5 bases and V by 3 bases; bases with no gene match: 5. Germline CDR1 is SNHLY and CDR2 is FYNNEI. This CDR3 has 14 amino acids. The CDR3 sequence: CASSDRTGEHEQYF. DNA for the CDR3: TGTGCCAGCAGTGACCGGACAGGGGAGCACGAGCAGTACTTC.

The rearrangement links TRBV6-1 to TRBJ1-5; tentative D call: TRBD1 (5 bases). Trimming took 0 bases from V and 0 from J, leaving 15 bases between them. CDR3 length: 18 residues. Germline CDR1 and CDR2: MNHNS and SASEGT. For the CDR3, the DNA is TGTGCCAGCAGTGAAGCCAGGGCAGGGCTCCTTAGCAATCAGCCCCAGCATTTT. It encodes CASSEARAGLLSNQPQHF.

This clone is a singleton in its sample. This rearrangement joins TRBV5-6 to TRBJ1-2, with D possibly being TRBD1 (6 bases). Germline CDR1 and CDR2: SGHDT and YYEEEE. V gave up 5 bases and J gave up 4 bases, with 15 bases separating them. The CDR3 consists of 14 residues. The CDR3 reads CASSHDRFSYGYTF. The CDR3 DNA reads TGTGCCAGCAGTCACGACAGGTTCTCCTATGGCTACACCTTC.

This chain links TRBV5-7 with TRBJ2-7, with 10 bases that match TRBD2. TRBV5-7 is recorded as an ORF, its role being uncertain. V shed 3 bases, J shed 0 bases, and the junction held 6 bases outside the gene matches. The CDR3 covers 16 residues. CDR3 nucleotide sequence: TGTGCCAGCAGCTCCCCTAGCGGGGGTTTCTCCTACGAGCAGTACTTC. This translates into CASSSPSGGFSYEQYF.

The chain employs TRBV5-6 and TRBJ1-6, with 7 bases aligning to TRBD1. Germline assignment: CDR1 SGHDT and CDR2 YYEEEE. Germline trimming cut 0 bases from V and 8 bases from J; bases unmatched to any gene: 2. The CDR3 contains 14 residues. Here the CDR3 DNA reads TGTGCCAGCAGCTTGGACAGGGGTTATTCACCCCTCCACTTT. Translating it yields CASSLDRGYSPLHF.

The CDR3 reads CASSLRTSGRSEQFF. CDR3 bases: TGCGCCAGCAGCTTGCGAACTAGCGGGAGGAGTGAGCAGTTCTTC. The chain recombines TRBV5-1 with TRBJ2-1; 12 bases line up with TRBD2. Trimming took 1 base from V and 9 from J; bases not matched to a gene: 5. Germline V gene lookup returns CDR1 SGHRS and CDR2 YFSETQ. CDR3 size: 15 residues.

V is TRBV10-3 and J is TRBJ1-1; no firm D call. The V gene's germline CDR1 is ENHRY and CDR2 SYGVKD. Trimming pared 3 bases from V and 4 bases from J, leaving 12 bases between. The CDR3 totals 14 residues. The CDR3 nucleotides are TGTGCCATCAGTGAATTCACTGCGGGCACTGAAGCTTTCTTT. Encoded protein: CAISEFTAGTEAFF.